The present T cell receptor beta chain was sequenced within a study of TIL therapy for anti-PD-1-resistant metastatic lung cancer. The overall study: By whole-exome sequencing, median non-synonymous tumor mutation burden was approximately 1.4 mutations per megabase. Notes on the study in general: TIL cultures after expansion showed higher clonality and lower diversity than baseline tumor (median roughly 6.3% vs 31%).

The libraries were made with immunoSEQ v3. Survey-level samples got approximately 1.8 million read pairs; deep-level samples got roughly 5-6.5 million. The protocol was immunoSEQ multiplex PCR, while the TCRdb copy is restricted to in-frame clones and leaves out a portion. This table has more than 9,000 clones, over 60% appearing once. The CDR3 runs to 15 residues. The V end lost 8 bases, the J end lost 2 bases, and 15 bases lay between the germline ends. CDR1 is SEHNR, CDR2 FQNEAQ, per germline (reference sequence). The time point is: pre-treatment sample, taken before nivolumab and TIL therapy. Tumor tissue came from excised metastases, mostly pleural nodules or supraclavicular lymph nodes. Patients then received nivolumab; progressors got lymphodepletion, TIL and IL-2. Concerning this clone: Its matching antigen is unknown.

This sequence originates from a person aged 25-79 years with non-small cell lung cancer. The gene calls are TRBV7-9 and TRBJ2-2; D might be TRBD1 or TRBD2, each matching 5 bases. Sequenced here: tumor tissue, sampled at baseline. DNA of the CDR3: TGTGCCAGCTTCTTGGGACGGCCAAACACCGGGGAGCTGTTTTTT. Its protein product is CASFLGRPNTGELFF.